Sequencing of this T cell receptor (beta chain) was carried out in a study of blood T cell repertoires in COVID-19. The trim removed 4 bases at V and 0 bases at J, leaving 8 bases unmatched. CDR1 is LGHNA and CDR2 is YSLEER in the germline V gene. The CDR3 covers 16 residues. Some clones are missing from TCRdb's copy, which holds only in-frame ones; the method was immunoSEQ multiplex PCR. The sample carries 150,000 to 200,000 clones, 70% to 90% recorded once. The clonotype comes from a man aged 35-49 years with active or convalescent COVID-19. The chain carries TRBV4-3 and TRBJ1-1; 7 bases fit TRBD1. The sample consisted of peripheral blood. CDR3 DNA: TGCGCCAGCAGCCTCCTATTGACAGGGATGAACACTGAAGCTTTCTTT. Its translation: CASSLLLTGMNTEAFF.